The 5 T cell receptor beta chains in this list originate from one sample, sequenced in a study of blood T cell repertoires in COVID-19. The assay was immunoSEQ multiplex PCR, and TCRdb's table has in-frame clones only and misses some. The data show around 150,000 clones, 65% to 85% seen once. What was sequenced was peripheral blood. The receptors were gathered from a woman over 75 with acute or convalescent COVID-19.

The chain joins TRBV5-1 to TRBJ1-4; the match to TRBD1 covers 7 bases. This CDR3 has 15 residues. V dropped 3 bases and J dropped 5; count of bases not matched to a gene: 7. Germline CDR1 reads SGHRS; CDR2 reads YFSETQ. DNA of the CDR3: TGCGCCAGCAGCTCGGGCTCAGGGGGGAATGAAAAACTGTTTTTT. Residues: CASSSGSGGNEKLFF.

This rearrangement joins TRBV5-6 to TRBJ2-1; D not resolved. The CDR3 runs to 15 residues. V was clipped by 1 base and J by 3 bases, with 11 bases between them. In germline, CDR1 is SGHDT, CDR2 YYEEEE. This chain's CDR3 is CASSLTGVLYNEQFF. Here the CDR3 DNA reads TGTGCCAGCAGCTTGACGGGTGTTCTCTACAATGAGCAGTTCTTC.

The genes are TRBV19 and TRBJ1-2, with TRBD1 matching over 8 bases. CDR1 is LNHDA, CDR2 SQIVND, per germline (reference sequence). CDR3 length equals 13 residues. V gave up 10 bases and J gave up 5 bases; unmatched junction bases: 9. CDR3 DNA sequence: TGTGCCACTACCCCCGGGACAGGTTATGGCTACACCTTC. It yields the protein CATTPGTGYGYTF.

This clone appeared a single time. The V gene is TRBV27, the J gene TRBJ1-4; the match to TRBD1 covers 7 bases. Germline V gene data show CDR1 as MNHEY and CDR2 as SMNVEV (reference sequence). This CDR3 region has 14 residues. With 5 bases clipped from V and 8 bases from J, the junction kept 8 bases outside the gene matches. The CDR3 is CASSSRGLQEKLFF. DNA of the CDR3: TGTGCCAGCAGTAGTAGGGGGCTACAAGAAAAACTGTTTTTT.

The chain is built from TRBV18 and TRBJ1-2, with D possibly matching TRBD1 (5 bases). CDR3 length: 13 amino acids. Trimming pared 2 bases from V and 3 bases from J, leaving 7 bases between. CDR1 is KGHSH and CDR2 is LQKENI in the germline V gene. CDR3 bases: TGTGCCAGCTCACCAAGCAGGGACTATGGCTACACCTTC. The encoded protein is CASSPSRDYGYTF.